This T cell receptor (beta chain) was sequenced for a study of blood T cell repertoires in COVID-19. Study as a whole: The United States, Italy and Spain supplied acute and convalescent COVID-19 samples.

Trimming left V 1 base short and J 7 bases short, with 17 bases between. This CDR3 comprises 15 residues. Germline V gene sequence: CDR1 SGHDT, CDR2 YYEEEE. Sequenced by immunoSEQ multiplex PCR; TCRdb stores in-frame clones only, minus some. Among 98,000 or so clones listed, about 86% were seen once. Specimen: peripheral blood. The source is a woman in her fifties or sixties in a cohort sampled during active or convalescent COVID-19. J is TRBJ1-2 and V is TRBV5-6; maybe TRBD1 (5 bases). The CDR3 DNA sequence: TGTGCCAGCAGCTTGATCTTAAGGGGTGTGTCTGGCTACACCTTC. Its translation is CASSLILRGVSGYTF.